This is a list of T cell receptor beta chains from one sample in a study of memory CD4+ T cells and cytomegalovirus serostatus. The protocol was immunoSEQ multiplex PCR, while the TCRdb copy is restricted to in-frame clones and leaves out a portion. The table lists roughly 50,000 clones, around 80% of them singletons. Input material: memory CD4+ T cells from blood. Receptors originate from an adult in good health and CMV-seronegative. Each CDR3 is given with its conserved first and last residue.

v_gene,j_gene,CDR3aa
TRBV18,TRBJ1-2,CASSPGQYGYTF
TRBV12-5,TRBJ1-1,CASGLVLGGPEAFF
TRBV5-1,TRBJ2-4,CASSFDIAKNIQYF
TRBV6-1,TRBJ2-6,CASSEQGSSGANVLTF
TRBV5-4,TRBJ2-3,CASSLGLVGADTQYF
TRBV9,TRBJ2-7,CASSSRTGSSYEQYF
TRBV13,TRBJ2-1,CASLRYKDNEQFF
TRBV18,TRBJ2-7,CASSPGGGTGYEQYF
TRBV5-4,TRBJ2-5,CASSPGLAGVTETQYF
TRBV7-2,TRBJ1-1,CASSPFGGGNTEAFF